This entry concerns a single T cell receptor (beta chain). Its antigen is undetermined. The data originate from a study of T cells after yellow fever vaccination. Study-wide results and limits: Of the clonotypes, a small share occurred in both CD4 and CD8 compartments.

TCRdb analysed the 5' RACE reads with MiXCR anew, one entry per CDR3 protein. The sample has 300,000 to 400,000 distinct CDR3 sequences; 8.7% are singletons. CDR3 length: 13 residues. Germline V CDR1 and CDR2: MNHNS, SASEGT. This specimen consisted of PBMCs, obtained on the day of the first yellow fever vaccination. The chain uses TRBV6-1 and TRBJ1-5; D remains ambiguous. The origin of this receptor is a man aged 18 to 29 who received the YFV17D yellow fever vaccine. CDR3: CACSPGPREPQHF. The CDR3 nucleotides read TGTGCGTGCTCCCCGGGCCCCCGGGAGCCCCAGCATTTT.